This TCR beta chain comes out of a study of tissue T cells after allogeneic stem cell transplantation. Per germline, CDR1 SGHTA and CDR2 FQGNSA. The V gene lost 4 bases and the J gene lost 5 bases, with 15 bases spanning the gap. CDR3 length: 15 amino acids. Study conclusions and caveats: Tissue-detected TCR repertoire was only partly captured by blood and spleen T cells.

CDR3 sequences, V/J genes, frequencies and template counts came from survey-depth TCRbeta sequencing. Repertoires were generated with immunoSEQ multiplex PCR, while TCRdb's copy carries only in-frame clones and drops some. The table shows about 6,300 clones, with less than 70% occurring only once. Details on this clone: Antigen specificity is unknown.

The sequence came from a woman aged 18 to 55 with breast cancer. The specimen was tissue from the stomach, collected at autopsy. The rearrangement joins TRBV7-2 to TRBJ1-5, with a weak D call TRBD1 (6 bases). As DNA, the CDR3 is TGTGCCAGCAGCTCAGGACAGCCTGGTGATCAGCCCCAGCATTTT. This translates into CASSSGQPGDQPQHF.